This TCR beta chain derives from a study of tumor-infiltrating lymphocytes in primary liver carcinoma. The V gene's germline CDR1 is SGHNT and CDR2 YENEEA. The CDR3 runs to 13 residues. From 500 ng of total RNA, TCR beta-specific cDNA was reverse-transcribed using a constant-region primer. Three nested multiplex PCR rounds, a slightly modified ARM-PCR method, built the TCR beta libraries. The first two PCR rounds used TRBV1-TRBV30 primers with a Cbeta primer, roughly 10 cycles each. TCRdb redid the calling of the multiplex PCR reads with MiXCR, one entry per CDR3 protein. The table includes approximately 76,000 distinct CDR3 sequences, over 55% detected once. General study results and limits: Blood had a significantly lower top-250-clone fraction than tumors did (p = 0.039).

Between roughly 17 and 31 mg of unsorted bulk tissue served as the source from which RNA and DNA were co-extracted. With chronic HBV infection, the patients were also treatment-naive. Every one of the tumor samples had a viable tumor cell content above 80%. Regarding this clonotype: Its antigen is still unknown. Sequence at one end of the junction differs from germline and may be a read error.

The sequence derives from a woman aged 60-70 years with primary liver carcinoma and hepatitis B virus infection. This chain connects TRBV11-3 to TRBJ2-1; D is tentatively TRBD1 or TRBD2 (6 bases each). Sequencing used liver tumor tissue from sampling region 4. Documented subset: tumor region T4, right-lateral pole. Here the CDR3 reads CARRAGGYNKQFF. CDR3 DNA: TGTGCCAGGAGAGCCGGGGGCTACAATAAGCAGTTCTTC.